One and the same sample provided the 20 T cell receptor beta chains below, sequenced in a study of CD8+ T cells in alopecia areata. After isolation, RNA underwent reverse transcription to generate cDNA as the sequencing template. Using immunoSEQ multiplex PCR, the repertoire was profiled, and TCRdb retains in-frame clones only, with some absent. The sample consists of some 130,000 clones, 50% to 60% of them appearing once. Source: CD4+ T cells sorted from blood, taken at week 0. The receptors come from a human donor with alopecia areata.

This clone showed up just a few times. J is TRBJ1-1 and V is TRBV9, with D unresolved. The germline V and J ends were trimmed by 0 bases and 3 bases, with 9 bases remaining between them. This CDR3 has 14 residues. Germline CDR1 and CDR2: SGDLS and YYNGEE. The CDR3: CASSVEMEDTEAFF. CDR3 coding DNA: TGTGCCAGCAGCGTAGAAATGGAGGACACTGAAGCTTTCTTT.

The J gene is TRBJ1-1, the V gene TRBV28; TRBD1 matches at 7 bases. J gave up 12 bases and V 3 bases, and 7 bases lay outside the gene matches. The CDR3 has 12 residues. CDR1 MDHEN and CDR2 SYDVKM come from the germline V gene. The chain's CDR3 is CASSFKGAGTFF. The CDR3 DNA sequence: TGTGCCAGCAGTTTTAAGGGGGCCGGGACTTTCTTT.

The chain carries TRBV5-6 and TRBJ2-5, with TRBD2 identical over 7 bases. In germline, CDR1 is SGHDT, CDR2 YYEEEE. Unmatched junction bases numbered 2, after V lost 1 base and J lost 5 bases. The CDR3 runs 13 residues. In nucleotides, the CDR3 is TGTGCCAGCAGCTTGAAACTAGCGGAGACCCAGTACTTC. This sequence encodes CASSLKLAETQYF.

V gene TRBV7-2 combines with J gene TRBJ2-5, with D perhaps TRBD2 (5 bases). The CDR3 extends over 16 amino acids. Germline-derived CDR1 and CDR2 are SGHTA and FQGNSA. Trimming took 1 base from V and 2 from J, leaving 14 bases between them. The CDR3 coding sequence is TGTGCCAGCAGCTTAGAGGGTCAGCGGAAACAAGAGACCCAGTACTTC. It specifies CASSLEGQRKQETQYF.

In this sample, this clone turned up a few times. The chain recombines TRBV2 with TRBJ2-1; D call uncertain. In germline, CDR1 is SNHLY, CDR2 FYNNEI. This CDR3 is built from 13 residues. The germline V and J ends were trimmed by 7 bases and 5 bases, with 12 bases remaining between them. The CDR3: CASTLSLNNEQFF. CDR3 DNA sequence: TGTGCCAGCACTCTGTCACTAAACAATGAGCAGTTCTTC.

The chain has TRBV7-9 and TRBJ2-3, with a possible D match to TRBD1 (8 bases). CDR1 is SEHNR and CDR2 is FQNEAQ in the germline V gene (reference sequence). The germline V and J ends were trimmed by 5 bases and 1 base, with 16 bases remaining between them. The length of the CDR3 is 16 residues. CDR3 in amino acids: CASSGTGGGGTDTQYF. Written as DNA, the CDR3 is TGTGCCAGCAGCGGGACAGGCGGGGGAGGCACAGATACGCAGTATTTT.

J is TRBJ2-1 and V is TRBV5-3; TRBD1 is a possible D gene (5 bases). TRBV5-3 is classed as an ORF, of uncertain function. Between the trimmed V and J ends, which lost 1 base and 2 bases, there was a span of 10 bases. CDR3 length: 15 residues. The DNA of the CDR3 is TGTGCCAGAAGCTTGCGGCAGGGAACCTACAATGAGCAGTTCTTC. This codes for CARSLRQGTYNEQFF.

This rearrangement joins TRBV18 to TRBJ2-3, with D perhaps assigned TRBD1 or TRBD2 (6 bases each). The V end was cut by 1 base, the J end by 6 bases, with 17 bases between. The CDR3 extends over 16 amino acids. CDR1 is KGHSH and CDR2 is LQKENI in the germline V gene. Here the CDR3 DNA reads TGTGCCAGCTCACCACGGAGGGGGTTGGGGCCGGATACGCAGTATTTT. Translated: CASSPRRGLGPDTQYF.

The table lists this clone with a few counts. This chain joins TRBV7-2 and TRBJ1-4, with D perhaps matching TRBD1 (6 bases). With 1 base removed from V and 7 bases from J, the gap between germline ends came to 13 bases. The germline gives CDR1 SGHTA, CDR2 FQGNSA. CDR3 length equals 15 residues. The CDR3 coding sequence is TGTGCCAGCAGCTTAGGAGGAGAAGGGGGTGAAAAACTGTTTTTT. Its protein product is CASSLGGEGGEKLFF.

The chain is built from TRBV2 and TRBJ1-2, with TRBD1 matching over 7 bases. Trimming removed 6 bases from V and 8 bases from J; junction bases left unmatched: 9. The CDR3 has 13 amino acids. Germline CDR1 and CDR2: SNHLY and FYNNEI. The CDR3, as DNA: TGTGCCAGCAGCTTACAGGGGTTTAGCGGCTACACCTTC. Protein sequence: CASSLQGFSGYTF.

The chain employs TRBV5-1 and TRBJ1-2; D not certain. The V end was cut by 0 bases, the J end by 7 bases, with 10 bases between. The germline V gene has CDR1 SGHRS and CDR2 YFSETQ. The CDR3 has 13 amino acids. The CDR3 DNA reads as TGCGCCAGCAGCTTGGCCTCGGACCCTGGCTACACCTTC. Residues: CASSLASDPGYTF.

CDR3 sequence reads: CASSLRRGAYNEQFF. The CDR3 DNA is TGTGCCAGCAGCTTGAGAAGGGGCGCTTACAATGAGCAGTTCTTC. The chain recombines TRBV7-9 with TRBJ2-1; possibly TRBD1 for D (5 bases). CDR3 length: 15 amino acids. Germline CDR1 reads SEHNR; CDR2 reads FQNEAQ (reference sequence). With 3 bases removed from V and 4 bases from J, the gap between germline ends came to 13 bases.

The chain is built from TRBV9 and TRBJ1-5; 7 bases line up with TRBD1. Germline CDR1 is SGDLS and CDR2 is YYNGEE. The CDR3 has 14 residues. After removal of 0 bases from V and 4 bases from J, the junction contained 1 base not matched to a gene. This CDR3 reads CASSVAGGNQPQHF. Here the CDR3 DNA reads TGTGCCAGCAGCGTAGCAGGGGGGAATCAGCCCCAGCATTTT.

The V and J genes are TRBV7-9 and TRBJ1-1, with D possibly matching TRBD1 (5 bases). V was trimmed by 6 bases and J by 2 bases, leaving 13 bases between them. This CDR3 is built from 14 residues. CDR1 SEHNR and CDR2 FQNEAQ come from the germline V gene (reference sequence). In nucleotides, the CDR3 is TGTGCCAGCAGAGATCCTTGGACAAACACTGAAGCTTTCTTT. Translation gives CASRDPWTNTEAFF.

This clone was found a few times. The CDR3 region is CASSSTGETQYF. CDR3 coding DNA: TGCGCCAGCAGCTCAACAGGAGAGACCCAGTACTTC. The chain uses TRBV5-1 and TRBJ2-5, with D possibly matching TRBD1 (5 bases). Germline CDR1 and CDR2: SGHRS and YFSETQ. The length of the CDR3 is 12 residues. V lost 3 bases to trimming and J lost 4 bases, with 7 bases between them.

In its sample, this clone was seen a few times. The chain joins TRBV6-5 to TRBJ1-5; D not certain. The CDR3 contains 13 residues. Per the germline V gene, CDR1 is MNHEY and CDR2 is SVGAGI. The germline V and J ends were trimmed by 6 bases and 4 bases, with 10 bases remaining between them. The CDR3 loop reads CASRLTGNQPQHF. CDR3 coding DNA: TGTGCCAGCAGGTTGACTGGGAATCAGCCCCAGCATTTT.

This clone was observed a handful of times. V gene TRBV4-2 combines with J gene TRBJ2-6; 8 positions match TRBD1. Per the germline V gene, CDR1 is LGHNA and CDR2 is YNFKEQ. The trim removed 1 base at V and 1 base at J, leaving 3 bases unmatched. The CDR3 covers 17 residues. CDR3 in amino acids: CASSQGDRISGANVLTF. The CDR3 bases are TGTGCCAGCAGCCAAGGGGACAGGATATCTGGGGCCAACGTCCTGACTTTC.

This chain links TRBV19 with TRBJ2-1; the match to TRBD1 covers 8 bases. This CDR3 contains 15 residues. J was trimmed by 0 bases and V by 7 bases; bases with no gene match: 5. CDR1 is LNHDA, CDR2 SQIVND, per germline (reference sequence). The CDR3 DNA reads TGTGCCAGTACCCGACAGGGGAGCTCCTACAATGAGCAGTTCTTC. It translates to CASTRQGSSYNEQFF.

CDR3 region: CASSPGQENEKLFF. CDR3 DNA sequence: TGTGCCAGTAGTCCGGGACAGGAAAATGAAAAACTGTTTTTT. This sequence joins TRBV19 and TRBJ1-4; 8 bases agree with TRBD1. Germline CDR1 reads LNHDA; CDR2 reads SQIVND (reference sequence). The CDR3 sequence is 14 residues long. J was trimmed by 5 bases and V by 5 bases; bases with no gene match: 4.

The chain joins TRBV6-5 to TRBJ1-2, with a possible D match to TRBD1 (5 bases). The germline V gene encodes CDR1 MNHEY and CDR2 SVGAGI. The CDR3 totals 13 residues. V lost 7 bases and J lost 8, with 17 bases in between. Here the CDR3 DNA reads TGTGCCAGCAACCCAAGGGCAGGGCACGGCTACACCTTC. Its protein is CASNPRAGHGYTF.